Listed here are 13 T cell receptor beta chains from one sample, sequenced in a study of cytomegalovirus exposure and HLA in healthy donors. Amplification used 60 Vbeta primers and 13 Jbeta primers. Some clones are missing from TCRdb's copy, which holds only in-frame ones; the method was immunoSEQ multiplex PCR. This table holds about 190,000 clones, 80% to 90% found once. The specimen was PBMCs. These receptor sequences come from a man in his forties or fifties in good health and CMV-seropositive.

The V call is TRBV28, the J call TRBJ1-5, with 11 bases identical to TRBD1. The CDR3 spans 17 residues. Unmatched junction bases numbered 13, after V lost 6 bases and J lost 6 bases. Germline-derived CDR1 and CDR2 are MDHEN and SYDVKM. CDR3 sequence reads: CASRIRVRTGGVQPQHF. The CDR3 bases are TGTGCCAGCAGAATTAGGGTAAGGACAGGGGGCGTTCAGCCCCAGCATTTT.

V and J are TRBV12-5 and TRBJ1-5; 7 bases are shared with TRBD1. Trimming at V came to 4 bases and at J to 0 bases, leaving 12 bases not matched to a gene. The CDR3 spans 18 residues. In germline, CDR1 is LGHNT, CDR2 FRNRAP. The CDR3 DNA is TGTGCTAGTGGTTCGATAAATCTGACAGGGTCTAGCAATCAGCCCCAGCATTTT. This codes for CASGSINLTGSSNQPQHF.

This clone was seen only once. The chain is built from TRBV5-4 and TRBJ1-5; D is perhaps TRBD1 (5 bases). Trimming pared 0 bases from V and 4 bases from J, leaving 11 bases between. The length of the CDR3 is 15 residues. CDR1 is SGHNT and CDR2 is YYREEE in the germline V gene (reference sequence). CDR3 in DNA: TGTGCCAGCAGCTTGGGAGGACAACTAAATCAGCCCCAGCATTTT. Translation: CASSLGGQLNQPQHF. The variable domain in full, completed from reference TRBV5-4 and TRBJ1-5, reads ETGVTQSPTHLIKTRGQQVTLRCSSQSGHNTVSWYQQALGQGPQFIFQYYREEENGRGNFPPRFSGLQFPNYSSELNVNALELDDSALYLCASSLGGQLNQPQHFGDGTRLSIL.

This clone was detected only once. This sequence joins TRBV18 and TRBJ1-2; no clear D gene. Deletions cut 2 bases from V and 2 bases from J, with 9 bases between. The germline V gene has CDR1 KGHSH and CDR2 LQKENI. The CDR3 runs to 14 residues. CDR3 loop: CASSPEAINYGYTF. The CDR3 DNA is TGTGCCAGCTCACCAGAGGCGATCAACTATGGCTACACCTTC.

There are a few counts of this clone. The chain employs TRBV5-1 and TRBJ2-5; 8 bases are shared with TRBD2. The CDR3 consists of 15 residues. Germline loops: CDR1 SGHRS, CDR2 YFSETQ. The J segment lost 5 bases and the V segment lost 2 bases, leaving 8 bases of the junction unmatched. The CDR3, as DNA: TGCGCCAGCAGCTTCGGGCGTCGGGAGGGGGAGACCCAGTACTTC. Translation: CASSFGRREGETQYF.

This clone has a handful of counts. This rearrangement joins TRBV5-1 to TRBJ2-1, with 12 bases aligning to TRBD2. Germline V CDR1 and CDR2: SGHRS, YFSETQ. V shed 1 base, J shed 2 bases, and the junction held 4 bases outside the gene matches. The CDR3 has 17 amino acids. The CDR3 protein is CASSLLAGGQAYNEQFF. The CDR3 coding sequence is TGCGCCAGCAGCTTGCTAGCGGGAGGGCAGGCCTACAATGAGCAGTTCTTC.

V and J are TRBV5-6 and TRBJ2-1; TRBD2 matches 16 bases. The CDR3 spans 17 residues. V trimming: 3 bases; J trimming: 3 bases; junction bases outside the gene matches: 3. In germline, CDR1 is SGHDT, CDR2 YYEEEE. CDR3 residues: CASSYGTSGRVYNEQFF. In DNA, the CDR3 is TGTGCCAGCAGCTACGGGACTAGCGGGAGGGTCTACAATGAGCAGTTCTTC.

The chain joins TRBV27 to TRBJ2-7; TRBD2 matches at 7 bases. There are 15 residues in the CDR3. V was clipped by 3 bases and J by 4 bases; unmatched bases: 9. Germline V CDR1 and CDR2: MNHEY, SMNVEV (reference sequence). The CDR3 nucleotides are TGTGCCAGCAGTTTTGACGCGGGAGCAAGGTACGAGCAGTACTTC. The encoded protein is CASSFDAGARYEQYF.

The DNA of the CDR3 is TGTGCCAGTAGTATAGATCGTGGAGGATATGGCTACACCTTC. As protein: CASSIDRGGYGYTF. The chain links TRBV19 to TRBJ1-2; D gene unclear. Germline CDR1 LNHDA, CDR2 SQIVND (reference sequence). The CDR3 is 14 residues long. With 0 bases removed from V and 5 bases from J, the gap between germline ends came to 10 bases.

The rearrangement joins TRBV7-9 to TRBJ2-1; possibly TRBD1 for D (6 bases). The V end was cut by 5 bases, the J end by 2 bases, with 16 bases between. The CDR3 runs 16 residues. Germline CDR1 is SEHNR and CDR2 is FQNEAQ (reference sequence). The CDR3 DNA reads as TGTGCCAGCAGCCCAACCCGGGGACATGCCTACAATGAGCAGTTCTTC. Its protein product is CASSPTRGHAYNEQFF.

This clone came up once. The rearrangement joins TRBV5-1 to TRBJ2-7; D not resolved. Trimming stripped 4 bases from V and 5 bases from J, with 16 bases between. Germline V lookup: CDR1 SGHRS, CDR2 YFSETQ. The CDR3 is 14 residues long. The CDR3 is CASSPVPLLNEQYF. The CDR3, as DNA: TGCGCCAGCAGCCCGGTGCCCCTTTTGAACGAGCAGTACTTC.

V and J are TRBV27 and TRBJ2-7; 7 positions match TRBD1. Germline lookup yields CDR1 MNHEY and CDR2 SMNVEV (reference sequence). The CDR3 loop spans 14 amino acids. The V gene end was trimmed by 5 bases and the J gene end by 2 bases; junction bases not matched to a gene: 6. As DNA, the CDR3 is TGTGCCAGCAGTACCCCGGGACAGACCTACGAGCAGTACTTC. This sequence encodes CASSTPGQTYEQYF.

V is TRBV5-1 and J is TRBJ2-2; D not certain. The CDR3 spans 15 residues. CDR1 SGHRS and CDR2 YFSETQ come from the germline V gene. With 3 bases removed from V and 7 bases from J, the gap between germline ends came to 16 bases. CDR3 amino acids: CASSSHRSRNGELFF. The CDR3 DNA follows: TGCGCCAGCAGCTCGCATCGATCGCGGAACGGGGAGCTGTTTTTT.